The 31 T cell receptor beta chains presented below share a single source sample, sequenced in a study of blood T cell repertoires in COVID-19. Clones were sequenced by immunoSEQ multiplex PCR, and TCRdb holds only the in-frame ones, with some missing. Of tens of thousands of clones listed, roughly nine tenths are singletons. Sequencing input: peripheral blood. These receptors were taken from a woman aged 55-70 years with COVID-19, enrolled during active disease.

The chain links TRBV7-6 to TRBJ1-4; 7 nucleotides line up with TRBD1. Germline CDR1 SGHVS, CDR2 FNYEAQ. This CDR3 is built from 14 residues. The V segment lost 5 bases and the J segment 7 bases; nucleotides outside the gene matches: 7. The CDR3 loop is CASSLEGAGEKLFF. The CDR3, as DNA: TGTGCCAGCAGCCTTGAGGGGGCTGGTGAAAAACTGTTTTTT. Supplemented by reference TRBV7-6 and TRBJ1-4, the full variable domain reads GAGVSQSPRYKVTKRGQDVALRCDPISGHVSLYWYRQALGQGPEFLTYFNYEAQQDKSGLPNDRFSAERPEGSISTLTIQRTEQRDSAMYRCASSLEGAGEKLFFGSGTQLSVL.

The J gene is TRBJ1-2, the V gene TRBV7-2; D is possibly TRBD1 (5 bases). Germline values: CDR1 SGHTA, CDR2 FQGNSA. CDR3 length: 15 residues. V lost 1 base and J lost 7, with 16 bases in between. CDR3 sequence: CASSLVGGSSGGYTF. CDR3 in DNA: TGTGCCAGCAGCTTAGTCGGGGGATCGTCCGGTGGCTACACCTTC.

This chain connects TRBV19 to TRBJ2-3; 11 nucleotides agree with TRBD2. The J segment lost 3 bases and the V segment lost 5 bases, leaving 4 bases of the junction unmatched. This CDR3 region has 15 residues. In germline, CDR1 is LNHDA, CDR2 SQIVND (reference sequence). The CDR3 here is CASSPLAGGTDTQYF. The CDR3 region has the DNA TGTGCCAGTAGTCCGCTAGCGGGAGGTACAGATACGCAGTATTTT.

The V gene is TRBV11-2, the J gene TRBJ2-1; TRBD2 matches at 8 bases. This CDR3 spans 17 amino acids. J gave up 0 bases and V 4 bases, and 8 bases lay outside the gene matches. Germline lookup yields CDR1 SGHAT and CDR2 FQNNGV. CDR3 protein: CASSSPLAGSSYNEQFF. CDR3 DNA: TGTGCCAGCAGCTCCCCCCTAGCGGGCAGCTCCTACAATGAGCAGTTCTTC. The entire variable domain, with the rest obtained from reference TRBV11-2 and TRBJ2-1, is as follows: EAGVAQSPRYKIIEKRQSVAFWCNPISGHATLYWYQQILGQGPKLLIQFQNNGVVDDSQLPKDRFSAERLKGVDSTLKIQPAKLEDSAVYLCASSSPLAGSSYNEQFFGPGTRLTVL.

The rearrangement joins TRBV19 to TRBJ1-2; 8 bases map to TRBD1. With 2 bases clipped from V and 4 bases from J, the junction kept 6 bases outside the gene matches. This CDR3 region has 15 residues. CDR1 is LNHDA, CDR2 SQIVND, per germline (reference sequence). As DNA, the CDR3 is TGTGCCAGTAGTATACCCAGGGGGCAGGCCTATGGCTACACCTTC. Translation gives CASSIPRGQAYGYTF.

The chain is built from TRBV7-2 and TRBJ2-1; 12 nucleotides line up with TRBD2. The CDR3 totals 15 residues. Losses at the gene ends were 7 bases for V and 9 bases for J; bases not matched to a gene: 10. Germline assignment: CDR1 SGHTA and CDR2 FQGNSA. The CDR3 DNA sequence: TGTGCCAGCACCGATCTAGCGGGAGGGCCGAGTGAGCAGTTCTTC. It is translated as CASTDLAGGPSEQFF.

The genes are TRBV6-5 and TRBJ1-5; D is uncertain. The CDR3 totals 15 residues. In germline, CDR1 is MNHEY, CDR2 SVGAGI. Trimming pared 6 bases from V and 0 bases from J, leaving 12 bases between. The CDR3 DNA is TGTGCCAGCAGACAACAGAGTAGTAGCAATCAGCCCCAGCATTTT. This gives the protein CASRQQSSSNQPQHF.

The count of this clone is one. The chain carries TRBV5-1 and TRBJ2-1, with a tentative D call TRBD2 (5 bases). V was pared by 4 bases and J by 0 bases, with 20 bases between. The CDR3 runs to 18 residues. Germline-derived CDR1 and CDR2 are SGHRS and YFSETQ. CDR3 loop: CASSTPPEGPSSYNEQFF. The CDR3 DNA reads as TGCGCCAGCAGCACACCCCCAGAGGGCCCAAGCTCCTACAATGAGCAGTTCTTC.

This chain uses TRBV28 with TRBJ2-4, with a possible D match to TRBD2 (6 bases). The CDR3 extends over 16 amino acids. Germline V gives CDR1 MDHEN, CDR2 SYDVKM. The germline V and J ends were trimmed by 6 bases and 3 bases, with 18 bases remaining between them. The CDR3 DNA sequence: TGTGCCAGCAGCCGCACAGGTCGGCGGGGCAAAAACATTCAGTACTTC. This sequence encodes CASSRTGRRGKNIQYF.

This rearrangement joins TRBV28 to TRBJ2-7; D might be TRBD1 (6 bases). Germline V lookup: CDR1 MDHEN, CDR2 SYDVKM. Trimming stripped 3 bases from V and 6 bases from J, with 9 bases between. The CDR3 covers 12 residues. The CDR3 sequence is CASSFNRVEQYF. The CDR3 DNA reads as TGTGCCAGCAGTTTTAACAGGGTCGAGCAGTACTTC.

The chain joins TRBV6-5 to TRBJ2-7, with D perhaps TRBD1 (6 bases). The V end lost 6 bases, the J end lost 1 base, and 16 bases lay between the germline ends. The germline V gene has CDR1 MNHEY and CDR2 SVGAGI. This CDR3 contains 15 residues. The CDR3: CASSVMGDTSYEQYF. The CDR3 DNA is TGTGCCAGCAGCGTGATGGGGGACACTTCCTACGAGCAGTACTTC.

V usage is TRBV18 and J usage is TRBJ1-1, with 8 bases lining up with TRBD1. Trimming cost V 1 base and J 7 bases; bases outside gene matches: 5. The CDR3 consists of 14 residues. Germline assignment: CDR1 KGHSH and CDR2 LQKENI. CDR3 sequence reads: CASSPRDRGLEAFF. The CDR3 DNA follows: TGTGCCAGCTCACCACGAGACAGGGGTCTTGAAGCTTTCTTT.

The rearrangement uses TRBV28 and TRBJ2-2, with a possible D match to TRBD2 (5 bases). V lost 8 bases, J lost 5 bases, and 15 bases lay in between. The CDR3 is 14 amino acids. Germline values: CDR1 MDHEN, CDR2 SYDVKM. CDR3 in DNA: TGTGCCAGCGGACGGCATTCGGGGACCGGGGAGCTGTTTTTT. Its protein product is CASGRHSGTGELFF.

This sequence joins TRBV6-4 and TRBJ2-7, with D perhaps TRBD1 (6 bases). The CDR3 runs to 15 residues. V was cut by 0 bases and J by 1 base, with 10 bases left in between. Germline V lookup: CDR1 MRHNA, CDR2 SNTAGT. The CDR3 sequence: CASSDSSRGSYEQYF. CDR3 coding DNA: TGTGCCAGCAGTGACTCTAGCAGGGGTTCCTACGAGCAGTACTTC.

The CDR3 region is CASRRQPNTEAFF. CDR3 DNA: TGCGCCAGCAGACGACAACCAAACACTGAAGCTTTCTTT. The chain is built from TRBV4-1 and TRBJ1-1; no definite D call. V dropped 6 bases and J dropped 2 bases, with 10 bases sitting between them. CDR3 length: 13 residues. Germline V gene data show CDR1 as MGHRA and CDR2 as YSYEKL.

This sequence joins TRBV7-2 and TRBJ2-5, with unresolved D. CDR1 is SGHTA, CDR2 FQGNSA, per germline. Trimming left V 5 bases short and J 4 bases short, with 8 bases between. This CDR3 has 12 amino acids. CDR3 nucleotides: TGTGCCAGCAGCCGGGTAGGAGAGACCCAGTACTTC. Its translation: CASSRVGETQYF.

The genes are TRBV15 and TRBJ1-2; 9 bases line up with TRBD1. The V and J ends lost 5 bases and 6 bases, in that order; junction bases with no gene match: 10. This CDR3 is built from 15 residues. CDR1 and CDR2 from the germline V gene are LNHNV and YYDKDF (reference sequence). Written as DNA, the CDR3 is TGTGCCACCAGCGTTCCCCCGGGACAGGGTAATGGCTACACCTTC. Its translation is CATSVPPGQGNGYTF.

The gene calls are TRBV7-2 and TRBJ1-1; D perhaps matches TRBD1 (5 bases). This CDR3 is built from 13 residues. Looked up from germline, CDR1 is SGHTA and CDR2 is FQGNSA. V was trimmed by 3 bases and J by 10 bases, leaving 15 bases between them. The CDR3, as DNA: TGTGCCAGCAGCTTGGCCAGGGTCCCTCGAGCTTTCTTT. This codes for CASSLARVPRAFF. The full variable domain, with the rest looked up from reference TRBV7-2 and TRBJ1-1, is GAGVSQSPSNKVTEKGKDVELRCDPISGHTALYWYRQSLGQGLEFLIYFQGNSAPDKSGLPSDRFSAERTGGSVSTLTIQRTQQEDSAVYLCASSLARVPRAFFGQGTRLTVV.

The chain carries TRBV18 and TRBJ2-5; TRBD2 aligns across 7 bases. Germline V gene lookup returns CDR1 KGHSH and CDR2 LQKENI. This CDR3 region has 11 residues. V trimming: 8 bases; J trimming: 3 bases; junction bases outside the gene matches: 0. The CDR3 DNA reads TGTGCCAGCCTAGCGGAAGAGACCCAGTACTTC. It encodes CASLAEETQYF.

This chain links TRBV18 with TRBJ2-1; 8 nucleotides match TRBD2. With V trimmed by 5 bases and J by 0 bases, 3 bases remained unmatched. This CDR3 comprises 15 residues. Germline V gene sequence: CDR1 KGHSH, CDR2 LQKENI. The CDR3 is CASSRSGSSYNEQFF. CDR3 coding DNA: TGTGCCAGCTCAAGGAGCGGGAGCTCCTACAATGAGCAGTTCTTC.

The rearrangement links TRBV19 to TRBJ2-7; 10 positions match TRBD1. Germline CDR1 reads LNHDA; CDR2 reads SQIVND (reference sequence). This CDR3 comprises 15 residues. The trim removed 4 bases at V and 2 bases at J, leaving 5 bases unmatched. CDR3 residues: CASSTAGTGAYEQYF. CDR3 sequence (DNA): TGTGCCAGTAGTACGGCCGGGACAGGGGCCTACGAGCAGTACTTC. Supplemented by reference TRBV19 and TRBJ2-7, the full variable domain reads DGGITQSPKYLFRKEGQNVTLSCEQNLNHDAMYWYRQDPGQGLRLIYYSQIVNDFQKGDIAEGYSVSREKKESFPLTVTSAQKNPTAFYLCASSTAGTGAYEQYFGPGTRLTVT.

This sequence joins TRBV7-2 and TRBJ2-3, with 8 bases that match TRBD2. Germline values: CDR1 SGHTA, CDR2 FQGNSA. With V trimmed by 7 bases and J by 2 bases, 8 bases remained unmatched. The CDR3 contains 15 residues. The CDR3 reads CASTKLTSDTDTQYF. CDR3 sequence (DNA): TGTGCCAGCACTAAACTGACTAGCGACACAGATACGCAGTATTTT.

The V and J genes are TRBV27 and TRBJ2-2; 13 bases are shared with TRBD2. Germline assignment: CDR1 MNHEY and CDR2 SMNVEV (reference sequence). Trimming took 6 bases from V and 1 from J; bases not matched to a gene: 2. This CDR3 contains 16 residues. CDR3 nucleotide sequence: TGTGCCAGCAGGAGGACTAGCGGGGGGAACACCGGGGAGCTGTTTTTT. This sequence encodes CASRRTSGGNTGELFF.

V and J are TRBV6-1 and TRBJ2-3; the match to TRBD2 covers 10 bases. Unmatched junction bases numbered 14, after V lost 1 base and J lost 7 bases. CDR1 is MNHNS, CDR2 SASEGT, per germline. The CDR3 totals 18 residues. CDR3 region: CASSEVNSSGGAKYTQYF. In nucleotides, the CDR3 is TGTGCCAGCAGTGAAGTGAATTCAAGCGGGGGGGCCAAATATACGCAGTATTTT.

This sequence joins TRBV6-6 and TRBJ1-2; D not certain. Germline assignment: CDR1 MNHNY and CDR2 SVGAGI (reference sequence). The V gene lost 6 bases and the J gene lost 3 bases, with 14 bases spanning the gap. This CDR3 has 14 residues. The CDR3 bases are TGTGCCAGCAGGGTCCCGGGTTCGGACTATGGCTACACCTTC. Protein sequence: CASRVPGSDYGYTF.

The chain couples TRBV6-4 to TRBJ2-3; 7 nucleotides line up with TRBD2. Germline lookup yields CDR1 MRHNA and CDR2 SNTAGT. Germline trimming cut 8 bases from V and 5 bases from J; bases unmatched to any gene: 13. The CDR3 has 15 amino acids. Written as DNA, the CDR3 is TGTGCCAGCTCATCCGAGGGAGGGGCCGGAGATACGCAGTATTTT. This codes for CASSSEGGAGDTQYF.

This clone was found a few times. The chain combines TRBV10-3 with TRBJ2-7; a weak D match, TRBD1 (5 bases). V lost 4 bases and J 3 bases, leaving 19 bases between the germline ends. CDR1 is ENHRY, CDR2 SYGVKD, per germline. The CDR3 contains 16 residues. The CDR3 nucleotides read TGTGCCATCAGTGGGACCCTCGCAGGGAAGGGCTACGAGCAGTACTTC. It codes for CAISGTLAGKGYEQYF.

This chain connects TRBV12-3 or TRBV12-4 to TRBJ2-1, with D maybe TRBD1 (6 bases). The ends were cut back, 6 bases at V and 4 bases at J, with 10 bases in the middle. The CDR3 totals 13 residues. The CDR3 is CASSYTGYNEQFF. CDR3 in DNA: TGTGCCAGCAGCTATACAGGGTACAATGAGCAGTTCTTC.

The chain employs TRBV6-5 and TRBJ2-1; 15 bases map to TRBD2. The ends lost 8 bases at V and 9 bases at J; junction bases unmatched: 5. The CDR3 runs 14 residues. Germline V gives CDR1 MNHEY, CDR2 SVGAGI. CDR3 sequence (DNA): TGTGCCAGCCTAGGACTAGCGGGAGGGGGTGAGCAGTTCTTC. This translates into CASLGLAGGGEQFF.

The chain employs TRBV19 and TRBJ2-1; 10 bases agree with TRBD1. Trimming removed 7 bases from V and 9 bases from J; junction bases left unmatched: 9. Germline values: CDR1 LNHDA, CDR2 SQIVND (reference sequence). The CDR3 runs to 14 residues. The CDR3 region is CASIPRTGGVEQFF. The CDR3 DNA reads TGTGCCAGTATTCCTAGGACAGGGGGTGTTGAGCAGTTCTTC. Full variable domain (missing parts from reference TRBV19 and TRBJ2-1): DGGITQSPKYLFRKEGQNVTLSCEQNLNHDAMYWYRQDPGQGLRLIYYSQIVNDFQKGDIAEGYSVSREKKESFPLTVTSAQKNPTAFYLCASIPRTGGVEQFFGPGTRLTVL.

The chain links TRBV6-6 to TRBJ2-3, with unresolved D. V was pared by 2 bases and J by 4 bases, with 10 bases between. Per the germline V gene, CDR1 is MNHNY and CDR2 is SVGAGI (reference sequence). CDR3 size: 14 residues. The CDR3 DNA reads TGTGCCAGCAGTTACCTACAGTCCCCAGATACGCAGTATTTT. It codes for CASSYLQSPDTQYF.